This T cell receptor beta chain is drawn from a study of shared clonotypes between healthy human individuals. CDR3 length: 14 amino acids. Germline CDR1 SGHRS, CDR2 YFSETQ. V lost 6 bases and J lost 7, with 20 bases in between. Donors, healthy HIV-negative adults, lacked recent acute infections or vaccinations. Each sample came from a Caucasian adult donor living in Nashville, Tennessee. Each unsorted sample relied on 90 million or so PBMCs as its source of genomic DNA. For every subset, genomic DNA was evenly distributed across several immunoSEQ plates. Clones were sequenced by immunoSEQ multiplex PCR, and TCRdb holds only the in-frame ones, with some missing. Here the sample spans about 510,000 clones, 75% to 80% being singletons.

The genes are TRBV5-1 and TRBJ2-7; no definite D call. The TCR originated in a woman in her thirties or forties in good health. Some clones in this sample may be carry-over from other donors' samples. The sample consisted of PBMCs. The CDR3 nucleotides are TGCGCCAGCACCACCGCACCGGCCTTGGGGGAGCAGTACTTC. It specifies CASTTAPALGEQYF.